The present T cell receptor beta chain was sequenced within a study of Ad26.COV2.S vaccination and SARS-CoV-2 variants. Method: immunoSEQ multiplex PCR; TCRdb's copy keeps in-frame clones and lacks some. This sample yields over 110,000 clones, of which 86% are seen a single time; 5% belongs to the top ten. Whole-study findings and limits: There was a possibility that the TCR breadth and depth analyses underestimated total T cell responses. Placebo and vaccine recipients had non-spike TCR breadth that was similar. A substantial breadth of spike-specific CD8+ and CD4+ T cell responses after vaccination has been reported.

Note on this clone: The antigen is unknown.

Germline V CDR1 and CDR2: MNHEY, SVGAGI. This CDR3 has 14 amino acids. Trimming removed 5 bases at V and 8 bases at J, with 15 bases between. This specimen was peripheral blood, taken after recovery from COVID-19. This sequence originates from a human donor who had recovered from COVID-19. The V and J genes are TRBV6-5 and TRBJ1-4; D is undetermined. This chain's CDR3 is CASSPTGPGEKLFF. Here the CDR3 DNA reads TGTGCCAGCAGTCCGACCGGGCCTGGGGAAAAACTGTTTTTT.